Listed below are T cell receptor beta chains from one sample, sequenced in a study of shared clonotypes between healthy human individuals. Using immunoSEQ multiplex PCR, the repertoire was profiled, and TCRdb retains in-frame clones only, with some absent. Of some 1,100,000 clones in the sample, around 78% were seen once. The sequenced sample consisted of memory CD4+ T cells from PBMCs. These receptors all come from a young man in good health. Some clones in this sample may be carry-over from other donors' samples. The CDR3 runs from the conserved cysteine through the conserved F or W.

TRBV19	TRBJ2-7	CASSIERGPYEQYF
TRBV12-5	TRBJ1-1	CASGTDTKVEAFF
TRBV5-1	TRBJ2-3	CASSGGSQLDTQYF
TRBV30	TRBJ1-1	CAWSGGLRRTEAFF
TRBV9	TRBJ2-2	CASSVGAGANTGELFF
TRBV11-2	TRBJ1-3	CASSLGLGNTIYF
TRBV27	TRBJ2-5	CASSLFLHVELKETQYF
TRBV5-6	TRBJ2-7	CASSLGGSEQYF
TRBV2	TRBJ2-1	CASREDRPISNEQFF
TRBV5-1	TRBJ2-1	CASSLARGSYNEQFF
TRBV5-5	TRBJ1-2	CASSLGPASNYGYTF
TRBV18	TRBJ1-4	CASSPPGPASGKLFF
TRBV2	TRBJ1-2	CASSPGQGGGYTF
TRBV15	TRBJ2-3	CATSRVGSGSTDTQYF
TRBV5-4	TRBJ2-7	CASSLEGLALEQYF
TRBV5-5	TRBJ2-5	CASSFSQDQETQYF
TRBV5-1	TRBJ2-2	CASSLFQNTGELFF
TRBV5-1	TRBJ2-3	CASSLSAGAEDTQYF
TRBV7-9	TRBJ2-1	CASSSGQGPHNEQFF
TRBV7-8	TRBJ2-5	CASSRRLAGVQETQYF
TRBV28	TRBJ2-2	CASSPLGQAYTGELFF
TRBV5-6	TRBJ2-7	CASSPRTGRGNSYEQYF
TRBV20-1	TRBJ2-7	CSATVANEQYF
TRBV7-6	TRBJ2-7	CASSLNTAELAYEQYF
TRBV6-6	TRBJ2-7	CASGGRQGSYEQYF
TRBV5-6	TRBJ1-4	CASSLGWDNEKLFF
TRBV18	TRBJ1-2	CASSPLDRTHYGYTF
TRBV7-9	TRBJ2-1	CASSGRGNNEQFF
TRBV2	TRBJ2-7	CASTRGTSGNGEQYF
TRBV27	TRBJ2-1	CASSLMAYNEQFF
TRBV5-1	TRBJ2-7	CASMGLNSYEQYF
TRBV28	TRBJ2-1	CASSIEPSYNEQFF
TRBV10-3	TRBJ2-7	CAISESGAGGSSYEQYF
TRBV10-3	TRBJ1-4	CAISSGQKFNEKLFF
TRBV19	TRBJ2-2	CASSWTSGANTGELFF
TRBV5-1	TRBJ1-1	CASSLTGWDTEAFF
TRBV7-9	TRBJ1-1	CASSRFGGTEAFF
TRBV7-3	TRBJ2-1	CASSLTSGRDNEQFF
TRBV7-9	TRBJ2-7	CASSQVGAFHEQYF
TRBV18	TRBJ1-4	CASSPGRVNEKLFF
TRBV30	TRBJ1-2	CAWFPFDRAGNYGYTF
TRBV7-8	TRBJ1-1	CASSLIRDTEAFF
TRBV5-4	TRBJ1-1	CASSLQGLGEAFF
TRBV18	TRBJ1-1	CASSSDRNTEAFF
TRBV18	TRBJ2-7	CASSPSRGQGDHEQYF
TRBV7-8	TRBJ2-7	CASSLGIRGGSSYEQYF
TRBV28	TRBJ1-4	CASSSPQNNEKLFF
TRBV15	TRBJ2-2	CATSRVAITGELFF
TRBV5-1	TRBJ2-4	CASSRQGDAKNIQYF
TRBV5-1	TRBJ2-2	CASSLLAGNTGELFF